This record concerns one T cell receptor (beta chain) sequence. Its antigen remains unidentified. This sample was taken from a study of blood T cells in healthy people across ages. Overall study findings and caveats: Unsorted PBMCs blocked a conclusive comparison of naive and antigen-experienced cells. Comparison with aged donors showed that long-lived donors had more naive CD4+ cells and higher diversity. A roughly linear age-dependent decrease characterized TCR beta diversity per million T cells.

Alongside a J-beta primer mix, a sample-barcoded 5' primer served in a second PCR lasting 7 to 11 cycles. MiXCR, applied by TCRdb to the 5' RACE reads, yields one record per CDR3 protein. The sample records approximately 2,000,000 distinct CDR3 sequences, roughly two fifths being singletons. The CDR3 spans 14 residues. The J segment lost 4 bases and the V segment lost 6 bases, leaving 5 bases of the junction unmatched. Germline values: CDR1 SGHDT, CDR2 YYEEEE. Each sample used at least 7 million PBMCs. The TCR was taken from a human donor in good health. The sample taken for sequencing was blood. The J gene is TRBJ1-2, the V gene TRBV5-6; TRBD1 aligns across 11 bases. CDR3 loop: CASTGQGGIYGYTF. For the CDR3, the DNA is TGTGCCAGCACGGGACAGGGGGGGATCTATGGCTACACCTTC. Full variable domain (remainder filled in from reference TRBV5-6 and TRBJ1-2): DAGVTQSPTHLIKTRGQQVTLRCSPKSGHDTVSWYQQALGQGPQFIFQYYEEEERQRGNFPDRFSGHQFPNYSSELNVNALLLGDSALYLCASTGQGGIYGYTFGSGTRLTVV.